The next 14 T cell receptor beta chains were all read from a single sample in a study of T cell responses to AZD1222 COVID-19 vaccine (dated by TCRdb to about 2021). This specimen's time point label, interpreted: baseline before first vaccination. Preparation of the library involved the immunoSEQ multiplex PCR assay. Imported from immuneACCESS, the table was reduced by TCRdb to in-frame sequences with V and J called. These copies leave out some clones; in studies compared against another copy, an unresolved V gene accounts for under half, and the cause of the remainder is not known. This sample gives 160,000 or so clones in total; roughly nine tenths of them show up just once. The ten largest clones take up about 1.9% of the sample. Here the sequenced sample was peripheral blood, taken on day 0 of AZD1222 vaccination. These receptors were obtained from an adult in good health.

This clone appeared a single time. This sequence joins TRBV5-6 and TRBJ2-2; possibly TRBD1 or TRBD2 for D (6 bases each). Per germline, CDR1 SGHDT and CDR2 YYEEEE. Trimming removed 2 bases at V and 4 bases at J, with 12 bases between. There are 15 residues in the CDR3. The CDR3 loop reads CASSFGGHSTGELFF. DNA of the CDR3: TGTGCCAGCAGCTTTGGGGGGCATTCCACCGGGGAGCTGTTTTTT.

This clone was counted a single time. V gene TRBV23-1 combines with J gene TRBJ2-1; 8 nucleotides line up with TRBD1. TRBV23-1 is recorded as an ORF, its role being uncertain. The CDR3 spans 11 residues. V lost 6 bases to trimming and J lost 15 bases; unmatched junction nucleotides: 7. The CDR3 here is CASSPGTGPFF. In nucleotides, the CDR3 is TGCGCCAGCAGCCCCGGGACAGGCCCGTTCTTC.

The chain uses TRBV9 and TRBJ2-1; D gene uncertain. This CDR3 comprises 12 residues. CDR1 is SGDLS, CDR2 YYNGEE, per germline. Trimming left V 4 bases short and J 10 bases short, with 12 bases between. DNA of the CDR3: TGTGCCAGCAGCCCCTCCCTGAGGGAGCAGTTCTTC. Translating gives CASSPSLREQFF. The full variable domain, with the rest looked up from reference TRBV9 and TRBJ2-1, is DSGVTQTPKHLITATGQRVTLRCSPRSGDLSVYWYQQSLDQGLQFLIQYYNGEERAKGNILERFSAQQFPDLHSELNLSSLELGDSALYFCASSPSLREQFFGPGTRLTVL.

V gene TRBV7-2 combines with J gene TRBJ1-5; D is unresolved. The germline V gene encodes CDR1 SGHTA and CDR2 FQGNSA. The CDR3 has 15 residues. Trimming removed 1 base at V and 3 bases at J, with 10 bases between. For the CDR3, the DNA is TGTGCCAGCAGCTTAGGGGGTGGTGCCAATCAGCCCCAGCATTTT. This codes for CASSLGGGANQPQHF.

This clone appeared a few times. The chain combines TRBV4-1 with TRBJ1-1; 7 bases are a match to TRBD1. The CDR3 extends over 15 amino acids. Germline V gives CDR1 MGHRA, CDR2 YSYEKL. The trim removed 7 bases at V and 3 bases at J, leaving 11 bases unmatched. CDR3 bases: TGCGCCAGCATGCGGACAGGCCGGCTGGACACTGAAGCTTTCTTT. It encodes CASMRTGRLDTEAFF.

The chain links TRBV4-3 to TRBJ1-1, with D perhaps matching TRBD1 (5 bases). The CDR3 contains 15 residues. V was cut by 0 bases and J by 5 bases, with 13 bases left in between. Germline lookup yields CDR1 LGHNA and CDR2 YSLEER. CDR3 loop: CASSQEFRGWTEAFF. The CDR3 bases are TGCGCCAGCAGCCAAGAGTTCCGGGGCTGGACTGAAGCTTTCTTT.

The chain uses TRBV6-5 and TRBJ1-1, with 8 bases that match TRBD1. In germline, CDR1 is MNHEY, CDR2 SVGAGI. The trim removed 6 bases at V and 0 bases at J, leaving 3 bases unmatched. This CDR3 is 14 amino acids long. CDR3 bases: TGTGCCAGCAGGGGGACAGGAATGAACACTGAAGCTTTCTTT. Translating it yields CASRGTGMNTEAFF.

The gene calls are TRBV4-3 and TRBJ2-7; tentatively, D is TRBD2 (5 bases). V dropped 9 bases and J dropped 2 bases, with 20 bases sitting between them. The CDR3 consists of 15 residues. Germline V gives CDR1 LGHNA, CDR2 YSLEER. CDR3 DNA: TGCGCCAGTTCCTGGACTCAAACAGAAGCCTACGAGCAGTACTTC. Protein: CASSWTQTEAYEQYF.

CDR3: CASSPRTGGGPEAFF. The CDR3 nucleotides read TGTGCCAGCAGTCCCCGGACAGGTGGAGGACCTGAAGCTTTCTTT. V and J are TRBV27 and TRBJ1-1; 7 bases match TRBD1. CDR3 length: 15 residues. V was pared by 5 bases and J by 6 bases, with 12 bases of the junction left unmatched. The V gene's germline CDR1 is MNHEY and CDR2 SMNVEV (reference sequence).

The J gene is TRBJ1-1, the V gene TRBV3-1 (or the pseudogene TRBV3-2); no reliable D call. The germline gives CDR1 LGHDT, CDR2 YNNKEL (reference sequence). This CDR3 has 13 residues. Between the trimmed V and J ends, which lost 4 bases and 0 bases, there was a span of 6 bases. The CDR3 DNA is TGTGCCAGCAGCCCTAGTATGAACACTGAAGCTTTCTTT. It translates to CASSPSMNTEAFF.

This chain connects TRBV7-2 to TRBJ2-5; TRBD2 aligns across 7 bases. The CDR3 spans 14 residues. J lost 5 bases, V lost 1 base, and 4 bases had no gene match. From germline, CDR1 is SGHTA and CDR2 FQGNSA. CDR3 sequence (DNA): TGTGCCAGCAGCTTAGGCGGGAGCTGGGAGACCCAGTACTTC. It translates to CASSLGGSWETQYF.

The chain joins TRBV20-1 to TRBJ2-1, with 9 bases that match TRBD2. Looked up from germline, CDR1 is DFQATT and CDR2 is SNEGSKA (reference sequence). CDR3 length: 14 amino acids. V was pared by 3 bases and J by 5 bases, with 5 bases of the junction left unmatched. The CDR3 here is CSASPIAGDNEQFF. The CDR3 nucleotides are TGCAGTGCTAGTCCCATAGCGGGGGACAATGAGCAGTTCTTC.

The rearrangement uses TRBV12-3 or TRBV12-4 and TRBJ1-2, with D possibly matching TRBD1 (6 bases). V lost 5 bases, J lost 7 bases, and 14 bases lay in between. The CDR3 is 13 amino acids. The chain's CDR3 is CASSRDNSIGYTF. Here the CDR3 DNA reads TGTGCCAGCAGTCGGGACAACTCCATTGGCTACACCTTC.

The CDR3 nucleotides read TGTGCCAGCAGCTTGCCACAGCTAAACTATGGCTACACCTTC. Its protein is CASSLPQLNYGYTF. The chain recombines TRBV5-4 with TRBJ1-2; D remains ambiguous. Germline loops: CDR1 SGHNT, CDR2 YYREEE (reference sequence). This CDR3 spans 14 amino acids. V was clipped by 1 base and J by 2 bases, with 9 bases between them.